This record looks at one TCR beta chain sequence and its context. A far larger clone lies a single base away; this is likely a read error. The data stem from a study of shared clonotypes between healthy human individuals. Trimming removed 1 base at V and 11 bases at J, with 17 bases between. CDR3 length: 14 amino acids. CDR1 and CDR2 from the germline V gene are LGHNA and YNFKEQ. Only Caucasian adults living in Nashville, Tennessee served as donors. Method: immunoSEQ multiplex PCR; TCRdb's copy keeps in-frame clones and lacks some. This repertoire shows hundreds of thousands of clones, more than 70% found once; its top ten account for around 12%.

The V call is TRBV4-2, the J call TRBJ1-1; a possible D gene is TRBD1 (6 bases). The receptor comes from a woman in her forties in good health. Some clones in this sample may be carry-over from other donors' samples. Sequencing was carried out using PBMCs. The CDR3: CASSQGLDGQGAFF. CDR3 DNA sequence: TGTGCCAGCAGCCAAGGCCTGGACGGCCAGGGGGCTTTCTTT.